This T cell receptor (beta chain) was sequenced in a study of beta chain features in type 1 diabetes. Overall study findings and caveats: Among all four CD4+ subsets, Type 1 diabetes patients had TCRB CDR3s that were moderately but significantly shorter. Resolution of whether HLA type affects TCRB rearrangement was not achieved here. Possibly, sequencing cDNA over-represented cells that had high TCR expression levels.

The authors reverse transcribed all of the isolated RNA, so sequencing captured expressed TCRB transcripts. The repertoire was sequenced with immunoSEQ multiplex PCR; TCRdb's copy has only in-frame clones and lacks some. The sample shows under 950,000 clones, 15% to 20% of them seen only once. CD45RO/CCR7/CD25/CD127/CD95/CD27 sorting isolated CD4+ naive, central memory, regulatory and stem cell-like memory cells. CDR1 and CDR2 from the germline V gene are MNHEY and SVGAGI. The CDR3 covers 15 residues. V lost 6 bases and J 5 bases, leaving 18 bases between the germline ends. This clone occurred a few times. Its target is unknown.

Sequenced sample: naive CD4+ T cells from blood. This TCR was recovered from a woman younger than 30 in good health. The chain uses TRBV6-5 and TRBJ2-3, with D possibly matching TRBD2 (6 bases). For the CDR3, the DNA is TGTGCCAGCAGCCCAAGGGGACTGCGAAAAGATACGCAGTATTTT. Its protein is CASSPRGLRKDTQYF.